This T cell receptor beta chain was sequenced in a study of PD-L1 blockade in urothelial cancer. Regarding this clone: The antigen remains undetermined.

General study findings and limits: For durable-benefit patients, tumor-associated blood clones expanded more at 3 weeks.

Profiling relied on immunoSEQ multiplex PCR, and the TCRdb table lists in-frame clones only, not all of them. The data contain tens of thousands of clones, roughly 85% of them seen just once; the ten biggest clones take up around 8%. The CDR3 consists of 14 residues. The V end lost 1 base, the J end lost 5 bases, and 10 bases lay between the germline ends. Germline loops: CDR1 SGHNT, CDR2 YENEEA. Material: PBMCs, obtained around atezolizumab (anti-PD-L1) treatment. This clonotype originated in a man aged 55-75 years with urothelial cancer. This rearrangement joins TRBV11-3 to TRBJ2-3; no clear D. The CDR3 loop is CASSLAPNRDTQYF. The CDR3 nucleotides read TGTGCCAGCAGCTTAGCCCCAAATAGAGATACGCAGTATTTT.